This T cell receptor beta chain was profiled in a study of blood T cell repertoires in COVID-19. Background on the study: Spain, Italy and the United States supplied samples that represented acute and convalescent COVID-19. Sample material is recorded as cDNA or gDNA derived from T cells, B-cell-depleted T cells, or PBMCs.

Germline values: CDR1 LGHNA, CDR2 YSLEER. V lost 1 base and J lost 2, with 12 bases in between. This CDR3 has 16 residues. In the source study's methods: Amplification of reference gene primers was used by the study to estimate nucleated cell counts. Repertoires were generated with immunoSEQ multiplex PCR, while TCRdb's copy carries only in-frame clones and drops some. V, J and clone size are taken as reported in that table, and D and trimming were inferred from the DNA itself. Of about 35,000 clones listed, over 75% are singletons. This receptor was taken from a human donor in a cohort sampled during active COVID-19. This chain connects TRBV4-3 to TRBJ1-5, with unresolved D. Specimen: peripheral blood. The CDR3 coding sequence is TGCGCCAGCAGCCAAGGGGCCGTCTCCGGCAATCAGCCCCAGCATTTT. Its protein is CASSQGAVSGNQPQHF.